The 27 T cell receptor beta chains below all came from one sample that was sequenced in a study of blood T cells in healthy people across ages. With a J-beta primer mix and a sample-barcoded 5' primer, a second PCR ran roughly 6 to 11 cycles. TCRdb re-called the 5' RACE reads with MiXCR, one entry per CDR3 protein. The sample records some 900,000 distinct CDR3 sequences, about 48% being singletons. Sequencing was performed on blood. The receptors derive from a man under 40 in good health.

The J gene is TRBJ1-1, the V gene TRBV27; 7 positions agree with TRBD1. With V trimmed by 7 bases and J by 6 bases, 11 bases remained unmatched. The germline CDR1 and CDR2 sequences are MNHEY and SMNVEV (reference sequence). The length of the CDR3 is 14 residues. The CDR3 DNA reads TGTGCCAGCAAATCAGCAGGGGGGGGCGCTGAAGCTTTCTTT. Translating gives CASKSAGGGAEAFF.

The CDR3 nucleotides are TGTGCCAGCAGTTACGCACAGCAGAATTCACCCCTCCACTTT. This codes for CASSYAQQNSPLHF. This chain links TRBV6-6 with TRBJ1-6; D unresolved. The V gene's germline CDR1 is MNHNY and CDR2 SVGAGI (reference sequence). There are 14 residues in the CDR3. V shed 2 bases and J shed 7 bases, with 9 bases lying between them.

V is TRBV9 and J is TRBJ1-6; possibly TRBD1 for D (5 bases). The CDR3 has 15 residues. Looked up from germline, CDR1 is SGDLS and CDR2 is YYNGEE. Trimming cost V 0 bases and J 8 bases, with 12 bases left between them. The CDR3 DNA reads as TGTGCCAGCAGCGTAGGACGGGGGAAGGATTCACCCCTCCACTTT. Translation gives CASSVGRGKDSPLHF.

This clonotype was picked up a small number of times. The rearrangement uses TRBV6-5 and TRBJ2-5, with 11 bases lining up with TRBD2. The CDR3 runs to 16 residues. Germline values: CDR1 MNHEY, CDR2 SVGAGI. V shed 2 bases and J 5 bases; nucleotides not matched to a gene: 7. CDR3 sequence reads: CASSYGLAGGGETQYF. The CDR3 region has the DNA TGTGCCAGCAGTTACGGGCTAGCGGGGGGCGGGGAGACCCAGTACTTC.

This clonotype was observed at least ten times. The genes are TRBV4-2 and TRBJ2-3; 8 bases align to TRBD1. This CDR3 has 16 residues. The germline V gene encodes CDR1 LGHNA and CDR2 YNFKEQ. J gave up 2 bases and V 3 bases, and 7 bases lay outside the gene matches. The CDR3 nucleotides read TGTGCCAGCAGCCAGGCGGGACAGGCCTCCACAGATACGCAGTATTTT. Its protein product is CASSQAGQASTDTQYF.

The CDR3 spells CASSLGLNNEQYF. The CDR3 DNA reads TGTGCCAGCAGTTTAGGGCTAAACAATGAGCAGTACTTC. The chain uses TRBV6-5 and TRBJ2-7, with D unclear. V gave up 4 bases and J gave up 7 bases, with 14 bases separating them. The CDR3 is 13 residues long. The germline gives CDR1 MNHEY, CDR2 SVGAGI.

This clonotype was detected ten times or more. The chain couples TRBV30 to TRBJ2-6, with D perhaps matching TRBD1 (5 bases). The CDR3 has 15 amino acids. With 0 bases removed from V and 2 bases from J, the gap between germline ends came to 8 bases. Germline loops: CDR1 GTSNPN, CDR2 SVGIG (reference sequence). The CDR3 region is CAWSVLGAGANVLTF. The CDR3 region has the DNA TGTGCCTGGAGTGTATTAGGGGCTGGGGCCAACGTCCTGACTTTC.

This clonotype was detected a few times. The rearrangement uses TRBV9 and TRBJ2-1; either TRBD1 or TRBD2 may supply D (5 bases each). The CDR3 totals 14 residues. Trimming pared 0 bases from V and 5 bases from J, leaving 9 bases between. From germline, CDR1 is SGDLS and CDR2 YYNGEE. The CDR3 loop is CASSVVGGDNEQFF. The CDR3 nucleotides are TGTGCCAGCAGCGTAGTTGGGGGTGACAATGAGCAGTTCTTC.

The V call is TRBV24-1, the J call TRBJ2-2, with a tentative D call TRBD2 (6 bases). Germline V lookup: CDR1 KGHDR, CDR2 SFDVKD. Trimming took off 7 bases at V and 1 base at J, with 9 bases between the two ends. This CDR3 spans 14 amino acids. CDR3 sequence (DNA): TGTGCCACCAGGGACTACCAGAACACCGGGGAGCTGTTTTTT. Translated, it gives CATRDYQNTGELFF.

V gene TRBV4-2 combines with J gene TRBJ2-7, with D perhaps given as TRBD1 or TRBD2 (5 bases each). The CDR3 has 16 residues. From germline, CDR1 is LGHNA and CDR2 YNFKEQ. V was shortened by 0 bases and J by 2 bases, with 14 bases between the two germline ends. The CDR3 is CASSQDFQGEAYEQYF. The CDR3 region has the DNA TGTGCCAGCAGCCAAGATTTTCAGGGAGAGGCCTACGAGCAGTACTTC.

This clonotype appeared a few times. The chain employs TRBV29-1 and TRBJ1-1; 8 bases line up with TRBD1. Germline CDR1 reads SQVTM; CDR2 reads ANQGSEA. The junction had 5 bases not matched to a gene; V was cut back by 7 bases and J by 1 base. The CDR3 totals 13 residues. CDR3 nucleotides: TGCAGCGCCCGGGGACAGGAGAACACTGAAGCTTTCTTT. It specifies CSARGQENTEAFF.

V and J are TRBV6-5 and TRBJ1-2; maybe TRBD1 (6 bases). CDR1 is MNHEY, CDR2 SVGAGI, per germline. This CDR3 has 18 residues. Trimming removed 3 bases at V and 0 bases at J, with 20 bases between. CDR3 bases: TGTGCCAGCAGTTATACTCCTTGGGGGCAGGGGTCTAACTATGGCTACACCTTC. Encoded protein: CASSYTPWGQGSNYGYTF.

The CDR3 nucleotides are TGTGCCAGCAGCCTGAGCGGGGGGGTGCATACGCAGTATTTT. Translation: CASSLSGGVHTQYF. The rearrangement joins TRBV11-2 to TRBJ2-3; 10 bases are a match to TRBD2. The CDR3 totals 14 residues. J lost 7 bases, V lost 5 bases, and 6 bases had no gene match. Germline CDR1 reads SGHAT; CDR2 reads FQNNGV.

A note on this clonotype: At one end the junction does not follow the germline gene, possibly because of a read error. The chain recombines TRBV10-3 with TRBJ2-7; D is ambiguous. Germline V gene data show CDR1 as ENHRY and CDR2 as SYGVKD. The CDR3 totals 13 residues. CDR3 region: CAIREGYSHEQYF. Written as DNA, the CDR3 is TGTGCCATCAGAGAAGGCTACTCCCACGAGCAGTACTTC.

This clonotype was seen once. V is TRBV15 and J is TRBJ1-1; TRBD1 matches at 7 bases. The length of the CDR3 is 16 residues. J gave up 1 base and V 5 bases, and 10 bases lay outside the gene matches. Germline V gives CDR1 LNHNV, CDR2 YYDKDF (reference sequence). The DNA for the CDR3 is TGTGCCACCAGCCGGACAGGCGCCACGGAGAACACTGAAGCTTTCTTT. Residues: CATSRTGATENTEAFF.

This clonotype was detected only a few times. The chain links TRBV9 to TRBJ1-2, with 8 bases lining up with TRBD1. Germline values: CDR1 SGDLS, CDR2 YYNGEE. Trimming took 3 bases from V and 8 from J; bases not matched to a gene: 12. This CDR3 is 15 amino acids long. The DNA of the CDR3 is TGTGCCAGCAGCGCCTCGACAGGGGTTCTGGAAGGCTACACCTTC. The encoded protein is CASSASTGVLEGYTF. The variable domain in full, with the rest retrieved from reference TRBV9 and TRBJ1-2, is DSGVTQTPKHLITATGQRVTLRCSPRSGDLSVYWYQQSLDQGLQFLIQYYNGEERAKGNILERFSAQQFPDLHSELNLSSLELGDSALYFCASSASTGVLEGYTFGSGTRLTVV.

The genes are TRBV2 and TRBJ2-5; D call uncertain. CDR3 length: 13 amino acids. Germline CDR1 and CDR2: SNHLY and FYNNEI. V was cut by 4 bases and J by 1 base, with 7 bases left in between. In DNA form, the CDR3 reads TGTGCCAGCAGTGTCTCCATCCAAGAGACCCAGTACTTC. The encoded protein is CASSVSIQETQYF. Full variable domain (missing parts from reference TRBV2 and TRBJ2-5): EPEVTQTPSHQVTQMGQEVILRCVPISNHLYFYWYRQILGQKVEFLVSFYNNEISEKSEIFDDQFSVERPDGSNFTLKIRSTKLEDSAMYFCASSVSIQETQYFGPGTRLLVL.

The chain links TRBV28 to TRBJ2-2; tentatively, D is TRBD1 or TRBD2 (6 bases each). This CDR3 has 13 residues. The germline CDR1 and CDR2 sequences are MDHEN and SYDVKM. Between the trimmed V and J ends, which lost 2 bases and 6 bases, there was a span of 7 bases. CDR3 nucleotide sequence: TGTGCCAGCAGTTTAAGGGGGGCCGGGGAGCTGTTTTTT. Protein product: CASSLRGAGELFF.

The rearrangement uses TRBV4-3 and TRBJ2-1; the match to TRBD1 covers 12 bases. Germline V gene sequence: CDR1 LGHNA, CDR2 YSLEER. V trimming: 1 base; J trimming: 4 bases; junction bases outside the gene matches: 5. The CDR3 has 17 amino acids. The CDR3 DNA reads TGCGCCAGCAGCCAAGGGCCGGGACAGGGGGCTTACAATGAGCAGTTCTTC. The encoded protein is CASSQGPGQGAYNEQFF.

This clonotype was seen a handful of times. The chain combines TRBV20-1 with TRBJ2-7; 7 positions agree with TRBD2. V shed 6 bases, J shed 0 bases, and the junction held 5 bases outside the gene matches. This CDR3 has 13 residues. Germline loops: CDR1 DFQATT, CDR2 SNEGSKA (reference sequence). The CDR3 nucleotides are TGCAGTGCCCCTAGCGGATCCTCCTACGAGCAGTACTTC. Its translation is CSAPSGSSYEQYF.

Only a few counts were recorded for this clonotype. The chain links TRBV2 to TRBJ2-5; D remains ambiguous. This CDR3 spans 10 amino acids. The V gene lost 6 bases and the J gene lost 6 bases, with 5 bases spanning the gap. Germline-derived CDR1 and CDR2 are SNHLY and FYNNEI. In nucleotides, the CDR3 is TGTGCCAGCAGGGAAAAGACCCAGTACTTC. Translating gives CASREKTQYF.

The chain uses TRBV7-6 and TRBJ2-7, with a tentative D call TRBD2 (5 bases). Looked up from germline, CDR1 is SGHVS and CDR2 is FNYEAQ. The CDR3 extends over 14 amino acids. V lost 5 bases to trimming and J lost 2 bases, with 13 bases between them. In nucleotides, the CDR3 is TGTGCCAGCAGCCCGGGAAGCCTCACCTACGAGCAGTACTTC. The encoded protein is CASSPGSLTYEQYF.

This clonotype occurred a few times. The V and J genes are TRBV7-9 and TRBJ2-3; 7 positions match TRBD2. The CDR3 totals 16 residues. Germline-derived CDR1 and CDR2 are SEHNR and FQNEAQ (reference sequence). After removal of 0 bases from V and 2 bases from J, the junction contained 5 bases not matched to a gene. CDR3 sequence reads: CASSLASGAYTDTQYF. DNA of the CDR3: TGTGCCAGCAGCTTAGCGAGCGGGGCATACACAGATACGCAGTATTTT.

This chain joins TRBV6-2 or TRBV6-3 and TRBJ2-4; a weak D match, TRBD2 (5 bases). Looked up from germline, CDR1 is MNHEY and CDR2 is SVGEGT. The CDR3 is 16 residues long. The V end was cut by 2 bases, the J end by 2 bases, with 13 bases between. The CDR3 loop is CASSYAGVGSKNIQYF. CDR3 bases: TGTGCCAGCAGTTACGCCGGGGTCGGATCCAAAAACATTCAGTACTTC.

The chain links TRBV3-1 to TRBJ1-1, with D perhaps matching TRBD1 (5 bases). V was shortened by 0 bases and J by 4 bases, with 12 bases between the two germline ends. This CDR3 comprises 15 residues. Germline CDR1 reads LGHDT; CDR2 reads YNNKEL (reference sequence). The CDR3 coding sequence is TGTGCCAGCAGCCAAGAGAAGGGGAGGGGCACTGAAGCTTTCTTT. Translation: CASSQEKGRGTEAFF. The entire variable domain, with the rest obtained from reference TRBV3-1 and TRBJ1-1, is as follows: DTAVSQTPKYLVTQMGNDKSIKCEQNLGHDTMYWYKQDSKKFLKIMFSYNNKELIINETVPNRFSPKSPDKAHLNLHINSLELGDSAVYFCASSQEKGRGTEAFFGQGTRLTVV.

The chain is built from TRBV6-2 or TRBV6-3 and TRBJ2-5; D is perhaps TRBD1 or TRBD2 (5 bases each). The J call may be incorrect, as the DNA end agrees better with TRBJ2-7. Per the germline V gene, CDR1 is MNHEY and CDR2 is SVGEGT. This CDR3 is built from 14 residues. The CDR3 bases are TGTGCCAGCACGGATCGGGACGATACCTACGAGCAGTACTTC. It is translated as CASTDRDDTYEQYF.

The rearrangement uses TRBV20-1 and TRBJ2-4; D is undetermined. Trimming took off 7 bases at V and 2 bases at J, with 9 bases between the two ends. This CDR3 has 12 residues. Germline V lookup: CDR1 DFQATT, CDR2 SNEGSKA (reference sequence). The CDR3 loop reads CSVRRTKNIQYF. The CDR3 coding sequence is TGCAGTGTAAGAAGGACCAAAAACATTCAGTACTTC.